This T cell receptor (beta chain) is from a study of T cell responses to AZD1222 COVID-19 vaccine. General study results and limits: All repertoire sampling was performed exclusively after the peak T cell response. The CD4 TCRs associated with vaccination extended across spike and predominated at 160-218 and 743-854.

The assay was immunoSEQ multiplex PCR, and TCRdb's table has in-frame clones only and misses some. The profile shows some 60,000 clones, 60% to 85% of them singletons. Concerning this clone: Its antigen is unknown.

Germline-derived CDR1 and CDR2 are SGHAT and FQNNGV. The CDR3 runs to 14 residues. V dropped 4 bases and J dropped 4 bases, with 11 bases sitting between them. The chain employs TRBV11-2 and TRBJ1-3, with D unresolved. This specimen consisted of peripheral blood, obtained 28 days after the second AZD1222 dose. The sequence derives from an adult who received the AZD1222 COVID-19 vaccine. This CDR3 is CASSSGAIGNTIYF. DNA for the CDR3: TGTGCCAGCAGCTCCGGCGCGATCGGAAACACCATATATTTT.